These T cell receptor beta chains were read from a single sample in a study of cytomegalovirus exposure and HLA in healthy donors. Clones were read by immunoSEQ multiplex PCR, and TCRdb kept only the in-frame ones, dropping some. The repertoire holds approximately 140,000 clones, around 73% seen once, with 1.5% to 2% in the top ten. Sequencing used PBMCs. The receptors come from a female donor in good health and CMV-seronegative. Each CDR3 is given with its conserved first and last residue. Each record gives: CDR3 protein, CDR3 DNA, clone size, D gene, J gene, CDR3 length, V gene. D genes are given only for firm matches. Not all rows give a size; the values are once, few, many and, for expanded clones, a class.

CDR3: CASSPQGFGSYRNTDTQYF
DNA: TGTGCCAGCTCACCACAGGGGTTTGGTAGCTACCGAAACACAGATACGCAGTATTTT
size: few
D: .
J: TRBJ2-3
length: 19
V: TRBV18

CDR3: CASSLVGGGSSYNEQFF
DNA: TGTGCCAGCAGCTTAGTTGGGGGAGGGAGTTCCTACAATGAGCAGTTCTTC
size: .
D: TRBD2
J: TRBJ2-1
length: 17
V: TRBV11-2

CDR3: CASSNSGRGDTQYF
DNA: TGTGCCAGCAGTAACTCAGGGAGGGGAGATACGCAGTATTTT
size: .
D: TRBD2
J: TRBJ2-3
length: 14
V: TRBV6-5

CDR3: CASSPDRNYGYTF
DNA: TGTGCCAGCTCACCAGACAGGAACTATGGCTACACCTTC
size: .
D: .
J: TRBJ1-2
length: 13
V: TRBV18

CDR3: CASTSGGSPLHF
DNA: TGTGCCAGCACCTCCGGGGGGTCACCCCTCCACTTT
size: .
D: .
J: TRBJ1-6
length: 12
V: TRBV28

CDR3: CASSVGTGASTDTQYF
DNA: TGTGCCAGCAGCGTCGGGACAGGAGCTAGCACAGATACGCAGTATTTT
size: .
D: TRBD1
J: TRBJ2-3
length: 16
V: TRBV11-3

CDR3: CASSRGQRGGTFGTQYF
DNA: TGTGCCAGCAGCAGAGGGCAGCGGGGGGGAACGTTTGGGACGCAGTATTTT
size: .
D: TRBD2
J: TRBJ2-3
length: 17
V: TRBV7-2

CDR3: CASSPPGFQETQYF
DNA: TGTGCCAGCAGTCCCCCGGGGTTCCAAGAGACCCAGTACTTC
size: once
D: .
J: TRBJ2-5
length: 14
V: TRBV27

CDR3: CAIDTNSNQPQHF
DNA: TGTGCCATTGACACAAATAGCAATCAGCCCCAGCATTTT
size: .
D: .
J: TRBJ1-5
length: 13
V: TRBV28

CDR3: CASSPAPRGPPSTDTQYF
DNA: TGTGCCAGCAGCCCTGCCCCTAGGGGTCCCCCTAGCACAGATACGCAGTATTTT
size: .
D: .
J: TRBJ2-3
length: 18
V: TRBV9

CDR3: CASSAPWLTNEKLFF
DNA: TGCGCCAGCAGCGCCCCATGGCTAACTAATGAAAAACTGTTTTTT
size: few
D: .
J: TRBJ1-4
length: 15
V: TRBV4-1

CDR3: CASSQRELAGVSSEQFF
DNA: TGTGCCAGCAGCCAACGAGAGCTAGCGGGAGTAAGCAGTGAGCAGTTCTTC
size: once
D: TRBD2
J: TRBJ2-1
length: 17
V: TRBV14

CDR3: CASSWRQGNTEAFF
DNA: TGCGCCAGCAGCTGGCGACAGGGTAACACTGAAGCTTTCTTT
size: .
D: TRBD1
J: TRBJ1-1
length: 14
V: TRBV5-1

CDR3: CASSLGSVGDYEQYF
DNA: TGTGCCAGCAGCTTAGGAAGCGTCGGGGACTACGAGCAGTACTTC
size: .
D: .
J: TRBJ2-7
length: 15
V: TRBV11-2

CDR3: CASSQGQGYNSPLHF
DNA: TGTGCCAGCAGCCAAGGACAGGGTTATAATTCACCCCTCCACTTT
size: .
D: TRBD1
J: TRBJ1-6
length: 15
V: TRBV14

CDR3: CASSSRRMNTEAFF
DNA: TGTGCCAGCAGTTCCCGGAGGATGAACACTGAAGCTTTCTTT
size: .
D: .
J: TRBJ1-1
length: 14
V: TRBV6-6

CDR3: CASSLADEGAGYTF
DNA: TGCGCCAGCAGCTTGGCAGACGAGGGGGCTGGCTACACCTTC
size: .
D: TRBD1
J: TRBJ1-2
length: 14
V: TRBV5-1

CDR3: CASSLRQGNGYTF
DNA: TGTGCCAGCAGCTTGAGACAGGGTAATGGCTACACCTTC
size: .
D: TRBD1
J: TRBJ1-2
length: 13
V: TRBV5-4

CDR3: CASSEGVYYGYTF
DNA: TGCGCCAGCAGCGAAGGGGTTTACTATGGCTACACCTTC
size: .
D: .
J: TRBJ1-2
length: 13
V: TRBV5-1

CDR3: CASSYSIMTFGNTIYF
DNA: TGTGCCAGCAGTTACTCGATCATGACTTTTGGAAACACCATATATTTT
size: .
D: .
J: TRBJ1-3
length: 16
V: TRBV6-6

CDR3: CASAGTGSYNEQFF
DNA: TGTGCCAGCGCCGGGACAGGGTCTTACAATGAGCAGTTCTTC
size: .
D: TRBD1
J: TRBJ2-1
length: 14
V: TRBV7-2

CDR3: CASSSISRTVQDTEAFF
DNA: TGTGCCAGCAGCTCAATCTCCCGGACAGTTCAGGACACTGAAGCTTTCTTT
size: .
D: .
J: TRBJ1-1
length: 17
V: TRBV7-9

CDR3: CASSISGQYTGELFF
DNA: TGTGCCAGCAGCATTAGTGGACAGTACACCGGGGAGCTGTTTTTT
size: .
D: .
J: TRBJ2-2
length: 15
V: TRBV7-3

CDR3: CASLSLENTGELFF
DNA: TGTGCCAGCCTTTCACTAGAAAACACCGGGGAGCTGTTTTTT
size: .
D: .
J: TRBJ2-2
length: 14
V: TRBV7-9

CDR3: CASSGQGGPDEQYF
DNA: TGCGCCAGCAGCGGTCAGGGAGGGCCGGACGAGCAGTACTTC
size: .
D: TRBD2
J: TRBJ2-7
length: 14
V: TRBV10-2

CDR3: CAWSVPGSGNTIYF
DNA: TGTGCCTGGAGTGTACCCGGGTCTGGAAACACCATATATTTT
size: .
D: .
J: TRBJ1-3
length: 14
V: TRBV30

CDR3: CASRLWTEAFF
DNA: TGTGCCAGTCGACTCTGGACTGAAGCTTTCTTT
size: .
D: .
J: TRBJ1-1
length: 11
V: TRBV19

CDR3: CASSSAGNTIYF
DNA: TGCGCCAGCAGCTCCGCTGGAAACACCATATATTTT
size: .
D: .
J: TRBJ1-3
length: 12
V: TRBV5-1

CDR3: CASRSGQGANNEQFF
DNA: TGCGCCAGCAGATCTGGGCAGGGGGCCAACAATGAGCAGTTCTTC
size: .
D: TRBD1
J: TRBJ2-1
length: 15
V: TRBV5-1

CDR3: CASSESGGYIEKLFF
DNA: TGTGCCAGCAGTGAATCAGGAGGGTATATTGAAAAACTGTTTTTT
size: .
D: .
J: TRBJ1-4
length: 15
V: TRBV2

CDR3: CASSHQRDTEAFF
DNA: TGCGCCAGCAGCCATCAGAGGGACACTGAAGCTTTCTTT
size: .
D: .
J: TRBJ1-1
length: 13
V: TRBV5-1

CDR3: CASSGTGGTQYF
DNA: TGTGCCAGCAGTGGCACAGGGGGCACCCAGTACTTC
size: .
D: TRBD1
J: TRBJ2-5
length: 12
V: TRBV6-5

CDR3: CASQGTGEPEQYF
DNA: TGTGCCAGCCAGGGGACAGGAGAACCGGAGCAGTACTTC
size: .
D: TRBD1
J: TRBJ2-7
length: 13
V: TRBV18

CDR3: CASSDGEAFF
DNA: TGTGCCAGCAGTGACGGTGAAGCTTTCTTT
size: .
D: .
J: TRBJ1-1
length: 10
V: TRBV25-1

CDR3: CASSLNQNYGYTF
DNA: TGTGCCAGCAGTTTAAATCAAAACTATGGCTACACCTTC
size: .
D: .
J: TRBJ1-2
length: 13
V: TRBV28

CDR3: CASRTFQGVPLYTF
DNA: TGTGCCAGCAGGACCTTCCAGGGGGTCCCTCTCTACACCTTC
size: once
D: TRBD1
J: TRBJ1-2
length: 14
V: TRBV27

CDR3: CASTRTHEAFF
DNA: TGTGCCAGCACCCGGACTCATGAAGCTTTCTTT
size: .
D: .
J: TRBJ1-1
length: 11
V: TRBV25-1

CDR3: CASSSDPIGTGDDQPQHF
DNA: TGTGCCAGCAGTTCTGATCCAATCGGGACAGGGGATGACCAGCCCCAGCATTTT
size: .
D: TRBD1
J: TRBJ1-5
length: 18
V: TRBV27

CDR3: CASRPQGENSYEQYF
DNA: TGTGCCAGCAGACCCCAGGGGGAAAACTCCTACGAGCAGTACTTC
size: .
D: TRBD1
J: TRBJ2-7
length: 15
V: TRBV6-5

CDR3: CSFTQSGEDQPQHF
DNA: TGCAGCTTCACCCAATCCGGAGAAGATCAGCCCCAGCATTTT
size: .
D: .
J: TRBJ1-5
length: 14
V: TRBV29-1

CDR3: CASSLDGGNTEAFF
DNA: TGTGCCAGCAGCCTGGACGGAGGGAACACTGAAGCTTTCTTT
size: .
D: .
J: TRBJ1-1
length: 14
V: TRBV7-9

CDR3: CASSQPKQGFFSYNEQFF
DNA: TGTGCCAGCAGCCAACCAAAACAGGGATTCTTCTCCTACAATGAGCAGTTCTTC
size: .
D: .
J: TRBJ2-1
length: 18
V: TRBV7-9

CDR3: CAISEWTSGAYNEQFF
DNA: TGTGCCATCAGTGAGTGGACTAGCGGAGCCTACAATGAGCAGTTCTTC
size: .
D: TRBD2
J: TRBJ2-1
length: 16
V: TRBV10-3

CDR3: CSSDRANTEAFF
DNA: TGTTCCAGTGACAGGGCGAACACTGAAGCTTTCTTT
size: once
D: TRBD1
J: TRBJ1-1
length: 12
V: TRBV7-9

CDR3: CASSTSLGNTIYF
DNA: TGTGCCAGTAGTACCTCCCTAGGAAACACCATATATTTT
size: .
D: .
J: TRBJ1-3
length: 13
V: TRBV19

CDR3: CASSQTGGNQPQHF
DNA: TGCGCCAGCAGCCAAACCGGGGGCAATCAGCCCCAGCATTTT
size: .
D: .
J: TRBJ1-5
length: 14
V: TRBV5-1

CDR3: CASSVVAGHNEQFF
DNA: TGTGCCAGCAGCGTAGTAGCGGGTCACAATGAGCAGTTCTTC
size: .
D: TRBD2
J: TRBJ2-1
length: 14
V: TRBV9

CDR3: CASSSRKEGGYGYTF
DNA: TGTGCCAGTAGTAGTCGAAAGGAGGGTGGCTATGGCTACACCTTC
size: .
D: .
J: TRBJ1-2
length: 15
V: TRBV19

CDR3: CASSSTTGTSGTPETQYF
DNA: TGTGCCAGCAGTTCTACCACCGGGACTAGCGGGACTCCGGAGACCCAGTACTTC
size: .
D: TRBD2
J: TRBJ2-5
length: 18
V: TRBV28

CDR3: CASEAGGLKETQYF
DNA: TGTGCCTCAGAGGCGGGGGGGCTTAAAGAGACCCAGTACTTC
size: once
D: TRBD2
J: TRBJ2-5
length: 14
V: TRBV13

CDR3: CASIDDWTNYNSPLHF
DNA: TGCGCCAGCATTGACGACTGGACAAATTATAATTCACCCCTCCACTTT
size: .
D: .
J: TRBJ1-6
length: 16
V: TRBV10-2

CDR3: CASSPHGEQYF
DNA: TGTGCCAGCAGCCCCCACGGGGAGCAGTACTTC
size: few
D: .
J: TRBJ2-7
length: 11
V: TRBV21-1